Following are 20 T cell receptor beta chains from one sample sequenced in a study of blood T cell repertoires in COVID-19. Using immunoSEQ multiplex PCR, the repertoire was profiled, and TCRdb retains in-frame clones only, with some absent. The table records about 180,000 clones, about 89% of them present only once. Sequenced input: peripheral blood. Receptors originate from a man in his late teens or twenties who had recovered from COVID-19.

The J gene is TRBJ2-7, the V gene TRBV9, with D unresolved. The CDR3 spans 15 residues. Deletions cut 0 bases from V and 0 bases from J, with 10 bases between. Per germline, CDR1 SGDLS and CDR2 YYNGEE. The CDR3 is CASSVDQVSSYEQYF. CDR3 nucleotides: TGTGCCAGCAGCGTAGATCAGGTGAGCTCCTACGAGCAGTACTTC.

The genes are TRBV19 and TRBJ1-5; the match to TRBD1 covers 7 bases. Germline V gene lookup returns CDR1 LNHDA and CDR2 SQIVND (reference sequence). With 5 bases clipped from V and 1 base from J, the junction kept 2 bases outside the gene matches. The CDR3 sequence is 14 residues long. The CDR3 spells CASSQGQSNQPQHF. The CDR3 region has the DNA TGTGCCAGTAGTCAGGGACAGAGCAATCAGCCCCAGCATTTT.

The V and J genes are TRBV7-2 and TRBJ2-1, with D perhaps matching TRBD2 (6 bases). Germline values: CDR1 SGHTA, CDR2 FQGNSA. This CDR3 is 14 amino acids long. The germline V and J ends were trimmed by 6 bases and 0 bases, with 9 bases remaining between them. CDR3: CASRLANSYNEQFF. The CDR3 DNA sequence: TGTGCCAGCAGGCTAGCGAACTCCTACAATGAGCAGTTCTTC.

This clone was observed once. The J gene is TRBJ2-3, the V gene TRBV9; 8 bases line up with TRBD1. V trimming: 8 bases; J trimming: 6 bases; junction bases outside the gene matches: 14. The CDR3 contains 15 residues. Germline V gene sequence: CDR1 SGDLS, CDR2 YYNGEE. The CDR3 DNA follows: TGTGCCAGTGGGACAGGAGGCTTGTTAGGGGATACGCAGTATTTT. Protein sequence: CASGTGGLLGDTQYF.

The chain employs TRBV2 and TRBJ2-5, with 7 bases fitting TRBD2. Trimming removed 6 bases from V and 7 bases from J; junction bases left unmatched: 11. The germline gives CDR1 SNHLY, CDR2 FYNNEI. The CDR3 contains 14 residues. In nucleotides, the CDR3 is TGTGCCAGCAGGGAGAGCGGGACCCCGGGGACCCAGTACTTC. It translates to CASRESGTPGTQYF.

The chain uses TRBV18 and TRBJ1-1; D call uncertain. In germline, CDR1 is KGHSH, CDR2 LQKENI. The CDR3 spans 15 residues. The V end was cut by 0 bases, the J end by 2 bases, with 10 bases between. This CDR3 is CASSPPVRLNTEAFF. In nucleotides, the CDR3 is TGTGCCAGCTCACCACCGGTCAGGCTAAACACTGAAGCTTTCTTT.

The CDR3 reads CSAGGLAGHNEQFF. The CDR3 nucleotides read TGCAGCGCCGGGGGACTAGCGGGACACAATGAGCAGTTCTTC. The J gene is TRBJ2-1, the V gene TRBV29-1; 13 bases match TRBD2. With V trimmed by 7 bases and J by 5 bases, 5 bases remained unmatched. Germline V gene sequence: CDR1 SQVTM, CDR2 ANQGSEA. The CDR3 spans 14 residues.

The CDR3: CASSSQGLTQETQYF. CDR3 coding DNA: TGTGCCAGCAGCTCGCAGGGACTCACTCAAGAGACCCAGTACTTC. The chain uses TRBV7-2 and TRBJ2-5; a possible D gene is TRBD2 (6 bases). Between the trimmed V and J ends, which lost 4 bases and 2 bases, there was a span of 14 bases. Germline V gene sequence: CDR1 SGHTA, CDR2 FQGNSA. The CDR3 has 15 residues.

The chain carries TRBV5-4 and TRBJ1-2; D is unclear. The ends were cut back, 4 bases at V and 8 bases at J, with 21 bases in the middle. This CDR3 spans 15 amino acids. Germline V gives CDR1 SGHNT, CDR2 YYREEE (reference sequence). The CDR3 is CASSPTQDGGEGYTF. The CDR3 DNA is TGTGCCAGCAGCCCGACCCAGGACGGAGGCGAGGGCTACACCTTC.

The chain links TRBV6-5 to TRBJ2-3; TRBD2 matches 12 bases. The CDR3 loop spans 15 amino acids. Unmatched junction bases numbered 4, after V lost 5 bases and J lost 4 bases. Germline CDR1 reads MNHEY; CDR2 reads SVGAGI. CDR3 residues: CASSRLAGVPDTQYF. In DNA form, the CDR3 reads TGTGCCAGCAGTCGACTAGCGGGAGTTCCAGATACGCAGTATTTT.

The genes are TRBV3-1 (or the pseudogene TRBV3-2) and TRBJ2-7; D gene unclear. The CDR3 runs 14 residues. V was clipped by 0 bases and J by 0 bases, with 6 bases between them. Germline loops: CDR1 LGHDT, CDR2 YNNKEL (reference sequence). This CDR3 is CASSQDASSYEQYF. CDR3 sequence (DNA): TGTGCCAGCAGCCAAGATGCCAGCTCCTACGAGCAGTACTTC.

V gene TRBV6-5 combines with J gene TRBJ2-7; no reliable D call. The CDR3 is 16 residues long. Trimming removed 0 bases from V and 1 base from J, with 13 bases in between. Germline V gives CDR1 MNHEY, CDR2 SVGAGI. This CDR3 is CASSYSVRVKSYEQYF. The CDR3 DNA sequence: TGTGCCAGCAGTTACTCCGTCCGAGTAAAATCCTACGAGCAGTACTTC.

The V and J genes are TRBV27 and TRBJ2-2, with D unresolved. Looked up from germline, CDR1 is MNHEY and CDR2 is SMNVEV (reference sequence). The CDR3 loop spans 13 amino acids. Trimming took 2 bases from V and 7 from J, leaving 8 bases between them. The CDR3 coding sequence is TGTGCCAGCAGTTTAGAGGAGAACGGGGAGCTGTTTTTT. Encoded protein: CASSLEENGELFF.

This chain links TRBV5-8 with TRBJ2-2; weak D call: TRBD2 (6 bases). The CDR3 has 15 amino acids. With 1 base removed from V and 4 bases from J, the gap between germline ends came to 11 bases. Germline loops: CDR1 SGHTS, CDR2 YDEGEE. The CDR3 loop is CASSLTGSRTGELFF. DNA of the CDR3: TGTGCCAGCAGCTTGACCGGGAGTCGCACCGGGGAGCTGTTTTTT.

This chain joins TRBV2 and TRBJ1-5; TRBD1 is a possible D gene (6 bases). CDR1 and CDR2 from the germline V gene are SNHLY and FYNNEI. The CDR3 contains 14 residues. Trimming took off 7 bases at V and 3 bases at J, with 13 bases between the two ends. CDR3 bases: TGTGCCAGCACCTTGACAGGCCCCAATCAGCCCCAGCATTTT. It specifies CASTLTGPNQPQHF.

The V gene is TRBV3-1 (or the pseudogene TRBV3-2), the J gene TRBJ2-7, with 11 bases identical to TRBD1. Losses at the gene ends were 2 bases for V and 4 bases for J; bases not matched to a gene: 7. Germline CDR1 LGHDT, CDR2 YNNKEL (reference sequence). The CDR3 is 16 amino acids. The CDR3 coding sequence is TGTGCCAGCAGCCAACACTACGGACAGGGGGCTTACGAGCAGTACTTC. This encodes CASSQHYGQGAYEQYF.

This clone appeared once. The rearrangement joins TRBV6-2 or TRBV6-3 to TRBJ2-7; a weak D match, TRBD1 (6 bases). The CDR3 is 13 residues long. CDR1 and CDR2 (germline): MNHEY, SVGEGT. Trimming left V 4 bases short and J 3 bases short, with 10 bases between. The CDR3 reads CASSSTGHYEQYF. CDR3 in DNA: TGTGCCAGCAGTTCAACAGGGCACTACGAGCAGTACTTC.

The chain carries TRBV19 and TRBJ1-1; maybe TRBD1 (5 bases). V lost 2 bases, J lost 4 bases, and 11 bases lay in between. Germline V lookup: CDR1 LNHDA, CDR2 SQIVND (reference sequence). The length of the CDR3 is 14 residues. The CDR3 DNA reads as TGTGCCAGTAGTATACTGGGGGGGGGCACTGAAGCTTTCTTT. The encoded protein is CASSILGGGTEAFF. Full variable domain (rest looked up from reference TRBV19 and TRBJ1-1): DGGITQSPKYLFRKEGQNVTLSCEQNLNHDAMYWYRQDPGQGLRLIYYSQIVNDFQKGDIAEGYSVSREKKESFPLTVTSAQKNPTAFYLCASSILGGGTEAFFGQGTRLTVV.

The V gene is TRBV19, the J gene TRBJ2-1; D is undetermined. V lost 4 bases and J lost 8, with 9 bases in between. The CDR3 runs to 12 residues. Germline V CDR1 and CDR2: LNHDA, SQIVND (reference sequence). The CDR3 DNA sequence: TGTGCCAGTAGTAGCGCATCCCATGAGCAGTTCTTC. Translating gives CASSSASHEQFF. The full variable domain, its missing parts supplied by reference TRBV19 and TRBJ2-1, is DGGITQSPKYLFRKEGQNVTLSCEQNLNHDAMYWYRQDPGQGLRLIYYSQIVNDFQKGDIAEGYSVSREKKESFPLTVTSAQKNPTAFYLCASSSASHEQFFGPGTRLTVL.

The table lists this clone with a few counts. The CDR3 region is CASSLTGTGNSPLHF. The DNA of the CDR3 is TGTGCCAGCAGCCTAACCGGGACAGGGAATTCACCCCTCCACTTT. The chain has TRBV13 and TRBJ1-6; 9 nucleotides agree with TRBD1. J gave up 7 bases and V 5 bases, and 6 bases lay outside the gene matches. The CDR3 totals 15 residues. The germline V gene encodes CDR1 PRHDT and CDR2 FYEKMQ (reference sequence).